In this sample, the clone carrying this TCR beta chain turned up once. The antigen is undetermined. CDR1 SGHRS and CDR2 YFSETQ come from the germline V gene. V lost 6 bases, J lost 10 bases, and 11 bases lay in between. The CDR3 extends over 11 amino acids. Assay: immunoSEQ multiplex PCR; the TCRdb copy retains only in-frame clones and omits some. The table includes more than 90,000 clones, about 91% detected once. This sample stems from a study of radiotherapy plus CTLA-4 blockade in lung cancer. Overall study context: Objective responses were observed in more than 15% of patients, and disease control was achieved by roughly 31%.

Study results and limitations: An expansion of tumor-derived TCR clones occurred in blood after radiotherapy plus ipilimumab. With interferon-beta, early dynamics of blood T cell clones were reported to best predict response.

The receptor was isolated from a human donor with non-small cell lung cancer that progressed on radiotherapy plus ipilimumab. The chain is built from TRBV5-1 and TRBJ2-1; D unresolved. Here the sequenced sample was peripheral blood, taken from a patient treated with radiotherapy plus ipilimumab. In DNA, the CDR3 is TGCGCCAGCATGGGGTCTGGAGAGCAGTTCTTC. As protein: CASMGSGEQFF.